This T cell receptor (beta chain) was recorded in a study of CD8+ T cells in alopecia areata. Following extraction, RNA underwent reverse transcription to cDNA, which served as the sequencing template. Some clones are missing from TCRdb's copy, which holds only in-frame ones; the method was immunoSEQ multiplex PCR. The sample records around 10,000 clones, roughly three fifths being singletons. The V segment lost 4 bases and the J segment 8 bases; nucleotides outside the gene matches: 6. The CDR3 sequence is 16 residues long. Germline loops: CDR1 SGHRS, CDR2 YFSETQ. Peripheral blood, together with lesional scalp punch biopsies, was collected from alopecia areata patients.

The chain links TRBV5-1 to TRBJ2-1; 16 positions agree with TRBD2. This sequence originates from a human donor with alopecia areata. Sample: skin, taken at week 0. The CDR3 DNA reads as TGCGCCAGCAGCCGCGGGACTAGCGGGGGGGCTGATGAGCAGTTCTTC. Translation gives CASSRGTSGGADEQFF.